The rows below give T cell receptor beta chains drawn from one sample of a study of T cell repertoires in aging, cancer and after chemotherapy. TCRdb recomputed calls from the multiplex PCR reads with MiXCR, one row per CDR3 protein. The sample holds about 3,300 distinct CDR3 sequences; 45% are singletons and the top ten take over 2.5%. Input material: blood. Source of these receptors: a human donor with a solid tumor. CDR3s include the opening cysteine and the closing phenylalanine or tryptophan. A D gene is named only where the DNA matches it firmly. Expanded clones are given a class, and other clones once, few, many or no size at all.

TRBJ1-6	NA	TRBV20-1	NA	CSASWGARFNSPLHF	TGCAGTGCTAGTTGGGGAGCCCGCTTTAATTCACCCCTCCACTTT
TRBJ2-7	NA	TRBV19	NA	CASSTALRPGSYEQYF	TGTGCCAGTAGTACTGCCCTTCGGCCCGGCTCCTACGAGCAGTACTTC
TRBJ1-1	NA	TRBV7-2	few	CASSLEGVTEAFF	TGTGCCAGCAGCTTAGAGGGGGTCACTGAAGCTTTCTTT
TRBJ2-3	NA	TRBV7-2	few	CASSETLDRTSTDTQYF	TGTGCCAGCAGCGAGACCTTAGACAGGACTAGCACAGATACGCAGTATTTT
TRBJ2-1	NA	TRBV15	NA	CATRRYGDEQFF	TGTGCCACCAGGCGGTACGGAGATGAGCAGTTCTTC
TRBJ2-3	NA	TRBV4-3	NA	CASSQDSSRSTQYF	TGCGCCAGCAGCCAAGATAGCAGCAGGAGTACGCAGTATTTT
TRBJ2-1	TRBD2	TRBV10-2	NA	CASSGSGGYNEQFF	TGCGCCAGCAGTGGGAGCGGGGGTTACAATGAGCAGTTCTTC
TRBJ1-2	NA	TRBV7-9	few	CASRPPAIGRAIYTF	TGTGCCAGCAGACCCCCAGCAATAGGGAGGGCGATCTACACCTTC
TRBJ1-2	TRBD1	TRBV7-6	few	CASSLGGGPYGYTF	TGTGCCAGCAGCTTAGGAGGGGGCCCCTATGGCTACACCTTC
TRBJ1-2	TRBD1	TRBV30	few	CAWSVRPGGAYGYTF	TGTGCCTGGAGTGTACGCCCAGGGGGCGCATATGGCTACACCTTC
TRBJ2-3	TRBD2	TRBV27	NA	CASSPLAGGYTDTQYF	TGTGCCAGCAGTCCGCTAGCGGGAGGGTACACAGATACGCAGTATTTT
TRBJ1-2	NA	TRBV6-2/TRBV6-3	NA	CASSFLHGYTF	TGTGCCAGCAGTTTTCTTCACGGCTACACCTTC
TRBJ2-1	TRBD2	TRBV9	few	CASSPSGGAYNEQFF	TGTGCCAGCAGCCCTAGCGGGGGAGCGTACAATGAGCAGTTCTTC
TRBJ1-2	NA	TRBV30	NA	CAWSVARPGGYTF	TGTGCCTGGAGTGTTGCCAGGCCAGGGGGCTACACCTTC
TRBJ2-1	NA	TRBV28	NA	CASSFSPAGSYNEQFF	TGTGCCAGCAGTTTTTCCCCCGCAGGCTCCTACAATGAGCAGTTCTTC